This passage covers 26 T cell receptor beta chains from one sample sequenced in a study of shared clonotypes between healthy human individuals. Assay used: immunoSEQ multiplex PCR; TCRdb lists only in-frame clones, some missing. The sample carries some 690,000 clones, 90% recorded once. Sequences were obtained from memory CD8+ T cells from PBMCs. Stated subset: CD45RO+ cells pooled with CCR7-negative TemRA cells. Source of these receptors: a man younger than 35 in good health. Some clones in this sample may be carry-over from other donors' samples.

The rearrangement uses TRBV27 and TRBJ2-7; D might be TRBD2 (6 bases). Between the trimmed V and J ends, which lost 2 bases and 5 bases, there was a span of 7 bases. Germline V gene lookup returns CDR1 MNHEY and CDR2 SMNVEV (reference sequence). The CDR3 has 12 amino acids. The CDR3 region is CASSLGGNEQYF. In DNA form, the CDR3 reads TGTGCCAGCAGTTTAGGGGGGAACGAGCAGTACTTC.

The rearrangement joins TRBV30 to TRBJ2-2; D remains ambiguous. The CDR3 loop spans 16 amino acids. Looked up from germline, CDR1 is GTSNPN and CDR2 is SVGIG (reference sequence). The V end lost 0 bases, the J end lost 3 bases, and 14 bases lay between the germline ends. The CDR3 nucleotides read TGTGCCTGGAGTGTATACACAGTTCGGGACACCGGGGAGCTGTTTTTT. Translated, it gives CAWSVYTVRDTGELFF.

The chain is built from TRBV5-8 and TRBJ1-1; 8 bases agree with TRBD1. The CDR3 extends over 13 amino acids. After removal of 4 bases from V and 6 bases from J, the junction contained 5 bases not matched to a gene. Looked up from germline, CDR1 is SGHTS and CDR2 is YDEGEE. CDR3 DNA: TGTGCCAGCAGCGGGGACAGGAAAGCTGAAGCTTTCTTT. The encoded protein is CASSGDRKAEAFF.

The chain couples TRBV9 to TRBJ2-7; the D is unclear. Trimming left V 3 bases short and J 3 bases short, with 10 bases between. The germline gives CDR1 SGDLS, CDR2 YYNGEE. The CDR3 covers 13 residues. The CDR3 DNA sequence: TGTGCCAGCAGCGCCGATGCGGACTACGAGCAGTACTTC. Its translation is CASSADADYEQYF.

This sequence joins TRBV5-6 and TRBJ2-7; no reliable D call. This CDR3 comprises 14 residues. Deletions cut 0 bases from V and 0 bases from J, with 7 bases between. Germline loops: CDR1 SGHDT, CDR2 YYEEEE. CDR3 protein: CASSLGGPSYEQYF. CDR3 nucleotide sequence: TGTGCCAGCAGCTTGGGTGGCCCCTCCTACGAGCAGTACTTC.

This clone was observed once. The chain has TRBV4-1 and TRBJ2-7; no reliable D call. The CDR3 extends over 15 amino acids. Per the germline V gene, CDR1 is MGHRA and CDR2 is YSYEKL. With 4 bases removed from V and 3 bases from J, the gap between germline ends came to 16 bases. CDR3 DNA: TGCGCCAGCAGCCTGTCCCTATCCTCTCGCTACGAGCAGTACTTC. This encodes CASSLSLSSRYEQYF.

The CDR3 DNA is TGTGCCAGCAGTTTATCGCCCAGGGGACTGGGGGAGCAGTACTTC. Translation gives CASSLSPRGLGEQYF. The V and J genes are TRBV27 and TRBJ2-7, with D perhaps assigned TRBD1 or TRBD2 (6 bases each). The CDR3 totals 15 residues. V dropped 0 bases and J dropped 7 bases, with 16 bases sitting between them. Germline loops: CDR1 MNHEY, CDR2 SMNVEV (reference sequence).

The rearrangement joins TRBV11-2 to TRBJ2-1; D unclear. Trimming took off 11 bases at V and 3 bases at J, with 17 bases between the two ends. Germline V gives CDR1 SGHAT, CDR2 FQNNGV. The CDR3 extends over 14 amino acids. CDR3 amino acids: CASTMGKDYNEQFF. CDR3 nucleotides: TGTGCCTCAACCATGGGAAAAGACTACAATGAGCAGTTCTTC.

The chain combines TRBV30 with TRBJ2-2; 11 bases line up with TRBD1. Germline trimming cut 7 bases from V and 4 bases from J; bases unmatched to any gene: 8. The CDR3 consists of 15 residues. CDR1 and CDR2 (germline): GTSNPN, SVGIG (reference sequence). CDR3 sequence: CASTGQGAVTGELFF. CDR3 sequence (DNA): TGTGCCTCCACAGGACAGGGGGCGGTCACCGGGGAGCTGTTTTTT.

V and J are TRBV4-1 and TRBJ1-2; D may be TRBD1 (5 bases). This CDR3 region has 13 residues. V lost 0 bases and J lost 10, with 12 bases in between. CDR1 and CDR2 (germline): MGHRA, YSYEKL. The CDR3 bases are TGCGCCAGCAGCCAAGAGAGATGGGGGGACTACACCTTC. It is translated as CASSQERWGDYTF.

The gene calls are TRBV6-6 and TRBJ2-3; TRBD1 matches at 10 bases. The CDR3 covers 15 residues. Losses at the gene ends were 6 bases for V and 3 bases for J; bases not matched to a gene: 6. Germline V gene lookup returns CDR1 MNHNY and CDR2 SVGAGI (reference sequence). DNA for the CDR3: TGTGCCAGCAGCCCCGGACAGGGGGGAACAGATACGCAGTATTTT. Translated: CASSPGQGGTDTQYF.

V and J are TRBV28 and TRBJ2-5; a possible D gene is TRBD1 (6 bases). Germline lookup yields CDR1 MDHEN and CDR2 SYDVKM. There are 17 residues in the CDR3. Trimming cost V 5 bases and J 7 bases, with 26 bases left between them. CDR3 sequence (DNA): TGTGCCAGCAGTCCCCCACGGACTCCTAGGGGGTTGTCGACCCAGTACTTC. Translated: CASSPPRTPRGLSTQYF. The variable domain in full, with the rest retrieved from reference TRBV28 and TRBJ2-5, is DVKVTQSSRYLVKRTGEKVFLECVQDMDHENMFWYRQDPGLGLRLIYFSYDVKMKEKGDIPEGYSVSREKKERFSLILESASTNQTSMYLCASSPPRTPRGLSTQYFGPGTRLLVL.

The chain combines TRBV5-1 with TRBJ2-1, with 8 nucleotides matching TRBD1. In germline, CDR1 is SGHRS, CDR2 YFSETQ. This CDR3 spans 14 amino acids. Trimming removed 0 bases from V and 7 bases from J; junction bases left unmatched: 3. The CDR3 loop reads CASSLVQGANEQFF. In DNA form, the CDR3 reads TGCGCCAGCAGCTTGGTTCAGGGGGCTAATGAGCAGTTCTTC.

The rearrangement joins TRBV6-5 to TRBJ1-1, with 7 bases aligning to TRBD1. The CDR3 is 15 residues long. The J segment lost 4 bases and the V segment lost 2 bases, leaving 7 bases of the junction unmatched. CDR1 is MNHEY and CDR2 is SVGAGI in the germline V gene. The CDR3 DNA reads as TGTGCCAGCAGTTACAGGGGGCGCCGGGGCACTGAAGCTTTCTTT. Its protein is CASSYRGRRGTEAFF.

The chain joins TRBV4-1 to TRBJ2-1; tentatively, D is TRBD1 or TRBD2 (6 bases each). The length of the CDR3 is 18 residues. The V end lost 0 bases, the J end lost 7 bases, and 22 bases lay between the germline ends. Germline values: CDR1 MGHRA, CDR2 YSYEKL. CDR3: CASSQDSSGAGFGNEQFF. The DNA for the CDR3 is TGCGCCAGCAGCCAAGATTCCTCAGGGGCGGGATTCGGGAATGAGCAGTTCTTC.

The chain recombines TRBV10-3 with TRBJ1-6; 7 positions match TRBD1. This CDR3 has 12 amino acids. V was pared by 11 bases and J by 7 bases, with 5 bases of the junction left unmatched. Germline CDR1 and CDR2: ENHRY and SYGVKD. Here the CDR3 reads CAPQGQNSPLHF. The CDR3 DNA reads TGTGCCCCACAGGGACAGAATTCACCCCTCCACTTT.

This clone was seen many times. Other DNA sequences of this sample code for an identical CDR3. The gene calls are TRBV2 and TRBJ2-7; weak D call: TRBD2 (7 bases). Trimming pared 2 bases from V and 7 bases from J, leaving 18 bases between. This CDR3 has 15 amino acids. Germline V gene data show CDR1 as SNHLY and CDR2 as FYNNEI. CDR3: CASSEWGGAGKEQYF. The CDR3 nucleotides are TGTGCCAGCAGTGAATGGGGGGGCGCAGGTAAAGAGCAGTACTTC.

This chain's CDR3 is CASSLVRPGGGYEQYF. The CDR3 DNA sequence: TGTGCCAGCAGCTTAGTCAGGCCAGGGGGCGGCTACGAGCAGTACTTC. V is TRBV7-9 and J is TRBJ2-7, with 8 bases aligning to TRBD1. The CDR3 length is 16 residues. V lost 1 base, J lost 3 bases, and 8 bases stayed unmatched. Germline loops: CDR1 SEHNR, CDR2 FQNEAQ (reference sequence).

This clone was seen once. This chain links TRBV28 with TRBJ2-3; D possibly corresponds to TRBD2 (5 bases). V was clipped by 1 base and J by 4 bases, with 18 bases between them. Germline lookup yields CDR1 MDHEN and CDR2 SYDVKM. This CDR3 has 17 amino acids. The CDR3 DNA sequence: TGTGCCAGCAGTTTATTCAACGGAGCGGAGGTGGCAGATACGCAGTATTTT. This codes for CASSLFNGAEVADTQYF.

The chain couples TRBV28 to TRBJ2-7, with TRBD2 identical over 13 bases. Germline-derived CDR1 and CDR2 are MDHEN and SYDVKM. This CDR3 is built from 15 residues. V was pared by 5 bases and J by 6 bases, with 7 bases of the junction left unmatched. The CDR3 DNA reads TGTGCCAGCAGTCGGACTAGCGGGAGTAGAGGCGAGCAGTACTTC. Amino acids: CASSRTSGSRGEQYF. The full variable domain, with the rest looked up from reference TRBV28 and TRBJ2-7, is DVKVTQSSRYLVKRTGEKVFLECVQDMDHENMFWYRQDPGLGLRLIYFSYDVKMKEKGDIPEGYSVSREKKERFSLILESASTNQTSMYLCASSRTSGSRGEQYFGPGTRLTVT.

CDR3 residues: CAWSWRGYAHTDTQYF. The CDR3 coding sequence is TGTGCCTGGAGCTGGCGGGGATACGCACACACAGATACGCAGTATTTT. The chain uses TRBV30 and TRBJ2-3; the D gene is possibly TRBD2 (6 bases). V dropped 3 bases and J dropped 2 bases, with 18 bases sitting between them. There are 16 residues in the CDR3. The germline V gene has CDR1 GTSNPN and CDR2 SVGIG (reference sequence).

V and J are TRBV11-1 and TRBJ2-7, with 9 bases aligning to TRBD2. Germline CDR1 and CDR2: SGHAT and FQDESV (reference sequence). The CDR3 is made up of 15 amino acids. Trimming cost V 4 bases and J 0 bases; bases outside gene matches: 4. This chain's CDR3 is CASSSSSGASYEQYF. The CDR3 DNA is TGTGCCAGCAGCTCCTCTAGCGGGGCCTCCTACGAGCAGTACTTC.

The chain couples TRBV2 to TRBJ2-7; TRBD2 agrees at 7 bases. After removal of 8 bases from V and 6 bases from J, the junction contained 10 bases not matched to a gene. The CDR3 loop spans 13 amino acids. The germline V gene encodes CDR1 SNHLY and CDR2 FYNNEI. CDR3 amino acids: CASARLALGEQYF. The CDR3, as DNA: TGTGCCAGCGCGAGACTAGCCTTGGGCGAGCAGTACTTC. The full variable domain, rest sourced from reference TRBV2 and TRBJ2-7, is EPEVTQTPSHQVTQMGQEVILRCVPISNHLYFYWYRQILGQKVEFLVSFYNNEISEKSEIFDDQFSVERPDGSNFTLKIRSTKLEDSAMYFCASARLALGEQYFGPGTRLTVT.

V and J are TRBV19 and TRBJ2-1, with 9 bases fitting TRBD2. Germline CDR1 is LNHDA and CDR2 is SQIVND (reference sequence). This CDR3 has 15 amino acids. The J segment lost 8 bases and the V segment lost 5 bases, leaving 10 bases of the junction unmatched. The chain's CDR3 is CASSPRVAGADEQFF. The CDR3 region has the DNA TGTGCCAGTAGTCCTCGAGTAGCGGGAGCCGATGAGCAGTTCTTC.

V and J are TRBV7-9 and TRBJ1-2; TRBD1 aligns across 8 bases. Per the germline V gene, CDR1 is SEHNR and CDR2 is FQNEAQ (reference sequence). The V and J ends lost 2 bases and 5 bases, in that order; junction bases with no gene match: 4. The CDR3 loop spans 14 amino acids. The CDR3 here is CASSLTGQDYGYTF. CDR3 sequence (DNA): TGTGCCAGCAGCTTAACGGGACAGGATTATGGCTACACCTTC.

The rearrangement links TRBV7-9 to TRBJ2-7; weak D call: TRBD1 (5 bases). Looked up from germline, CDR1 is SEHNR and CDR2 is FQNEAQ (reference sequence). V dropped 2 bases and J dropped 2 bases, with 13 bases sitting between them. The CDR3 loop spans 15 amino acids. The CDR3 DNA sequence: TGTGCCAGCAGCTTAAATGCCTGGGGCACCTACGAGCAGTACTTC. Residues: CASSLNAWGTYEQYF. The full variable domain, in which reference TRBV7-9 and TRBJ2-7 provide the parts outside the CDR3, is DTGVSQNPRHKITKRGQNVTFRCDPISEHNRLYWYRQTLGQGPEFLTYFQNEAQLEKSRLLSDRFSAERPKGSFSTLEIQRTEQGDSAMYLCASSLNAWGTYEQYFGPGTRLTVT.